The present T cell receptor beta chain was sequenced within a study of radiation and T cells in renal cell carcinoma. Study findings and constraints: From baseline, blood top tumor clonotypes peaked at 2 weeks post-radiation. Compared with controls, irradiated tumors showed greater TCR clonality. No pretreatment tumor biopsies were available for baseline clonotypes.

Regarding treatment: 15 Gy SBRT to primary tumor, nephrectomy 4 weeks later. Nephrectomy followed 15 Gy stereotactic body radiation by 4 weeks. The V gene's germline CDR1 is SGHAT and CDR2 FQNNGV. Trimming left V 0 bases short and J 6 bases short, with 9 bases between. The CDR3 has 15 residues. On this clone: What it binds is not known.

Sequencing used immunoSEQ multiplex PCR; TCRdb keeps in-frame clones, though not all of them. This sample has about 20,000 clones, with around 52% found just once. Sequenced material: tumor tissue, taken from a patient whose treatment included radiotherapy and nephrectomy. This clonotype was sampled from a woman between 50 and 59 years old with renal cell carcinoma. V usage is TRBV11-2 and J usage is TRBJ1-6, with a tentative D call TRBD1 (5 bases). Here the CDR3 DNA reads TGTGCCAGCAGCTTAGAACAAGGGGTTAATTCACCCCTCCACTTT. It codes for CASSLEQGVNSPLHF. Supplemented by reference TRBV11-2 and TRBJ1-6, the full variable domain reads EAGVAQSPRYKIIEKRQSVAFWCNPISGHATLYWYQQILGQGPKLLIQFQNNGVVDDSQLPKDRFSAERLKGVDSTLKIQPAKLEDSAVYLCASSLEQGVNSPLHFGNGTRLTVT.